The 21 T cell receptor beta chains below all came from one sample that was sequenced in a study of T cells in Graves' hyperthyroidism and ophthalmopathy. RNA transcripts yielded amplified TCR beta CDR3 regions. The HTBI set primed first-round TCR CDR3 RT-PCR. TCRdb re-called the multiplex PCR reads through MiXCR, storing one row per CDR3 protein. The top ten hold 30% to 40% of the sample, which has about 640,000 distinct CDR3 sequences, around 21% seen once. Sequencing was carried out using blood. These receptor sequences come from a man aged 25-45 years with Graves' ophthalmopathy.

The chain joins TRBV12-3 or TRBV12-4 to TRBJ2-1; weak D call: TRBD2 (6 bases). The CDR3 loop spans 16 amino acids. The V and J ends lost 2 bases and 2 bases respectively, with 13 bases between them. Here the CDR3 reads CASSLSGTPAYNEQFF. CDR3 DNA: TGTGCCAGCAGTTTATCCGGGACTCCCGCCTACAATGAGCAGTTCTTC.

The chain combines TRBV2 with TRBJ2-2; possibly TRBD2 for D (5 bases). The CDR3 has 13 residues. Germline V gene data show CDR1 as SNHLY and CDR2 as FYNNEI. Trimming cost V 6 bases and J 5 bases, with 10 bases left between them. The CDR3 region is CASRRLLTGELFF. As DNA, the CDR3 is TGTGCCAGCAGGAGACTACTTACCGGGGAGCTGTTTTTT.

The chain links TRBV29-1 to TRBJ1-4; no clear D. CDR3 length equals 11 residues. V gave up 8 bases and J gave up 8 bases, with 12 bases separating them. Germline assignment: CDR1 SQVTM and CDR2 ANQGSEA. CDR3 residues: CSIASAEKLFF. The CDR3 coding sequence is TGCAGCATTGCCTCGGCCGAAAAACTGTTTTTT.

The chain couples TRBV6-1 to TRBJ2-7, with TRBD2 matching over 16 bases. Trimming removed 7 bases from V and 6 bases from J; junction bases left unmatched: 6. Per germline, CDR1 MNHNS and CDR2 SASEGT. There are 15 residues in the CDR3. The CDR3, as DNA: TGTGCCAGCACCGGGACTAGCGGGAGGGGGCTCGAGCAGTACTTC. Translation: CASTGTSGRGLEQYF.

The chain is built from TRBV7-2 and TRBJ2-4, with 7 bases lining up with TRBD1. Germline-derived CDR1 and CDR2 are SGHTA and FQGNSA. With 3 bases clipped from V and 9 bases from J, the junction kept 11 bases outside the gene matches. CDR3 length: 15 residues. DNA for the CDR3: TGTGCCAGCAGCTTGACAGGGCTACCCAAGGGCATTCAGTACTTC. As protein: CASSLTGLPKGIQYF. Together with reference TRBV7-2 and TRBJ2-4, the CDR3 gives the full variable domain: GAGVSQSPSNKVTEKGKDVELRCDPISGHTALYWYRQSLGQGLEFLIYFQGNSAPDKSGLPSDRFSAERTGGSVSTLTIQRTQQEDSAVYLCASSLTGLPKGIQYFGAGTRLSVL.

The V call is TRBV19, the J call TRBJ1-2, with unresolved D. The CDR3 is 14 amino acids. Germline V gene sequence: CDR1 LNHDA, CDR2 SQIVND (reference sequence). With 3 bases removed from V and 8 bases from J, the gap between germline ends came to 16 bases. The CDR3 spells CASSIEQLIGGYTF. CDR3 bases: TGTGCCAGTAGTATTGAACAGCTAATAGGAGGCTACACCTTC.

A word on this clonotype: A read error may produce the germline difference seen at one junction end. The chain links TRBV28 to TRBJ2-7, with 7 bases fitting TRBD1. Germline assignment: CDR1 MDHEN and CDR2 SYDVKM. The CDR3 is 15 amino acids. The CDR3, as DNA: TGTGCCAGCAGTTTCGTCAGGGGGAGAGTAAACGAGCAGTGCTTC. Translated: CASSFVRGRVNEQCF.

In this sample, this clonotype turned up many times. CDR3 loop: CSAPTGTVSYEQYF. CDR3 sequence (DNA): TGCAGTGCCCCGACCGGGACAGTCTCCTACGAGCAGTACTTC. The genes are TRBV20-1 and TRBJ2-7; 7 positions agree with TRBD1. V shed 6 bases and J 0 bases; nucleotides not matched to a gene: 8. Germline V gene lookup returns CDR1 DFQATT and CDR2 SNEGSKA (reference sequence). This CDR3 has 14 amino acids.

The chain couples TRBV6-1 to TRBJ1-5; tentatively, D is TRBD1 (5 bases). The CDR3 consists of 13 residues. V was trimmed by 6 bases and J by 6 bases, leaving 12 bases between them. CDR1 and CDR2 (germline): MNHNS, SASEGT. This CDR3 reads CASSTDIFQPQHF. In DNA, the CDR3 is TGTGCCAGCAGCACGGACATTTTTCAGCCCCAGCATTTT.

The J gene is TRBJ2-2, the V gene TRBV6-2 or TRBV6-3; D tentatively fits TRBD1 or TRBD2 (5 bases each). The CDR3 is 17 amino acids. V was clipped by 2 bases and J by 3 bases, with 16 bases between them. Germline values: CDR1 MNHEY, CDR2 SVGEGT. CDR3 bases: TGTGCCAGCAGTTACCCCTGGGGGAACAGCCACACCGGGGAGCTGTTTTTT. Its translation is CASSYPWGNSHTGELFF.

Ten or more counts support this clonotype. The CDR3 sequence is CASRPTPGTGLEGTQYF. For the CDR3, the DNA is TGTGCCAGCAGGCCAACCCCCGGGACAGGGCTTGAGGGTACGCAGTATTTT. The chain couples TRBV11-2 to TRBJ2-3; 9 nucleotides line up with TRBD1. CDR1 is SGHAT and CDR2 is FQNNGV in the germline V gene. After removal of 6 bases from V and 8 bases from J, the junction contained 18 bases not matched to a gene. The CDR3 runs 17 residues.

The chain couples TRBV20-1 to TRBJ2-5; the match to TRBD2 covers 10 bases. Trimming removed 5 bases from V and 5 bases from J; junction bases left unmatched: 11. Germline lookup yields CDR1 DFQATT and CDR2 SNEGSKA (reference sequence). There are 15 residues in the CDR3. The CDR3 loop reads CSAYRSGRGGETQYF. The CDR3 coding sequence is TGCAGTGCTTACAGAAGCGGGAGGGGGGGGGAGACCCAGTACTTC.

This clonotype appeared many times. The gene calls are TRBV6-5 and TRBJ2-2, with D perhaps matching TRBD1 (5 bases). The CDR3 loop spans 15 amino acids. Deletions cut 2 bases from V and 1 base from J, with 8 bases between. Germline V gene sequence: CDR1 MNHEY, CDR2 SVGAGI. CDR3 amino acids: CASSYQGLNTGELFF. In nucleotides, the CDR3 is TGTGCCAGCAGTTACCAGGGCCTGAACACCGGGGAGCTGTTTTTT.

The table lists this clonotype with a few counts. The chain links TRBV5-8 to TRBJ2-1; 13 bases are a match to TRBD2. CDR3 length equals 18 residues. V lost 3 bases, J lost 5 bases, and 11 bases stayed unmatched. From germline, CDR1 is SGHTS and CDR2 YDEGEE. The CDR3 protein is CASSYDSLAGGPHNEQFF. The CDR3 DNA follows: TGTGCCAGCAGCTATGATTCACTAGCGGGAGGGCCCCACAATGAGCAGTTCTTC.

V and J are TRBV9 and TRBJ1-2; 9 nucleotides agree with TRBD1. With 4 bases clipped from V and 6 bases from J, the junction kept 13 bases outside the gene matches. CDR3 length: 16 residues. Per the germline V gene, CDR1 is SGDLS and CDR2 is YYNGEE. The CDR3 nucleotides are TGTGCCAGCAGCCCCGGTTTGGGGACAGGGAAACATGGCTACACCTTC. Translating it yields CASSPGLGTGKHGYTF.

This chain links TRBV30 with TRBJ2-3; possible D gene TRBD1, 6 bases. The CDR3 loop spans 17 amino acids. Germline values: CDR1 GTSNPN, CDR2 SVGIG (reference sequence). V was clipped by 1 base and J by 1 base, with 18 bases between them. CDR3 sequence (DNA): TGTGCCTGGAGTGGCCCAACACAGGGATGGGGCACAGATACGCAGTATTTT. Its protein product is CAWSGPTQGWGTDTQYF.

This chain uses TRBV3-1 with TRBJ2-1; D uncertain. CDR1 is LGHDT and CDR2 is YNNKEL in the germline V gene (reference sequence). Trimming pared 3 bases from V and 6 bases from J, leaving 9 bases between. This CDR3 is 13 amino acids long. The CDR3 loop reads CASSQHESNEQFF. For the CDR3, the DNA is TGTGCCAGCAGCCAGCATGAAAGCAATGAGCAGTTCTTC.

This clonotype came up a few times. The chain has TRBV7-9 and TRBJ2-1; D is uncertain. Trimming left V 2 bases short and J 6 bases short, with 5 bases between. The CDR3 covers 12 residues. The germline V gene encodes CDR1 SEHNR and CDR2 FQNEAQ (reference sequence). Here the CDR3 reads CASSLRPNEQFF. For the CDR3, the DNA is TGTGCCAGCAGCTTAAGGCCCAATGAGCAGTTCTTC.

The rearrangement links TRBV2 to TRBJ1-6, with TRBD1 matching 8 bases. This CDR3 contains 17 residues. V trimming: 6 bases; J trimming: 2 bases; junction bases outside the gene matches: 9. Germline V lookup: CDR1 SNHLY, CDR2 FYNNEI. CDR3 DNA: TGTGCCAGCAGCTTGACAGGGGCGGGGGCCTATAATTCACCCCTCCACTTT. It codes for CASSLTGAGAYNSPLHF.

This clonotype was seen repeatedly, ten times or more. The V call is TRBV28, the J call TRBJ2-7, with 11 bases identical to TRBD2. Germline V gene lookup returns CDR1 MDHEN and CDR2 SYDVKM. With 6 bases clipped from V and 6 bases from J, the junction kept 13 bases outside the gene matches. This CDR3 contains 16 residues. The CDR3 loop is CASRLTTSGRKFEQYF. The CDR3 region has the DNA TGTGCCAGCAGACTCACCACTAGCGGGAGAAAGTTCGAGCAGTACTTC.

Only a few counts were recorded for this clonotype. For the CDR3, the DNA is TGTGCCAGCAGCTTAGGGACAGGGGACACCTTC. Encoded protein: CASSLGTGDTF. V is TRBV7-6 and J is TRBJ1-2; TRBD1 matches at 9 bases. This CDR3 region has 11 residues. Germline-derived CDR1 and CDR2 are SGHVS and FNYEAQ. The V and J ends lost 1 base and 12 bases, in that order; junction bases with no gene match: 0.